Listed here are 30 T cell receptor beta chains from one sample, sequenced in a study of long-term antiretroviral therapy in people with HIV. It was version v3.0 of the immunoSEQ assay that was run at survey level. The protocol was immunoSEQ multiplex PCR, while the TCRdb copy is restricted to in-frame clones and leaves out a portion. The profile shows approximately 20,000 clones, about 88% of them singletons. The sequences come from unsorted PBMCs, collected 0.6 years after starting antiretroviral therapy. The receptors were gathered from a man between 60 and 70 years old with HIV.

The V and J genes are TRBV4-1 and TRBJ2-7; no clear D gene. Germline V gene data show CDR1 as MGHRA and CDR2 as YSYEKL. The CDR3 has 15 residues. The V end was cut by 4 bases, the J end by 0 bases, with 13 bases between. This chain's CDR3 is CASSLRSPSSYEQYF. In DNA, the CDR3 is TGCGCCAGCAGCCTACGATCTCCTAGCTCCTACGAGCAGTACTTC.

This chain connects TRBV27 to TRBJ2-2, with D hard to call. CDR1 is MNHEY, CDR2 SMNVEV, per germline (reference sequence). The CDR3 has 13 amino acids. The V and J ends lost 4 bases and 6 bases respectively, with 9 bases between them. As DNA, the CDR3 is TGTGCCAGCAGTTGGCTGGTGGCCGGGGAGCTGTTTTTT. This translates into CASSWLVAGELFF.

This chain connects TRBV2 to TRBJ1-2, with TRBD1 matching over 10 bases. The junction had 8 bases not matched to a gene; V was cut back by 7 bases and J by 6 bases. This CDR3 comprises 14 residues. Per the germline V gene, CDR1 is SNHLY and CDR2 is FYNNEI. CDR3 DNA sequence: TGTGCCAGCACCTCGGGACAGGGGAGGGATGGCTACACCTTC. This codes for CASTSGQGRDGYTF.

In this sample, this clone turned up a few times. V and J are TRBV7-3 and TRBJ1-1, with D maybe TRBD1 (6 bases). Trimming shortened V by 5 bases and J by 4 bases, and 17 bases separated the two germline ends. The V gene's germline CDR1 is SGHTA and CDR2 FQGTGA. The CDR3 runs to 15 residues. This CDR3 is CASSPGTWATTEAFF. The DNA for the CDR3 is TGTGCCAGCAGCCCGGGGACATGGGCAACCACTGAAGCTTTCTTT.

The J gene is TRBJ2-3, the V gene TRBV13, with unresolved D. Trimming pared 1 base from V and 0 bases from J, leaving 8 bases between. Per the germline V gene, CDR1 is PRHDT and CDR2 is FYEKMQ (reference sequence). This CDR3 region has 15 residues. DNA for the CDR3: TGTGCCAGCAGCTTAGACAGAAGAAGCACAGATACGCAGTATTTT. It is translated as CASSLDRRSTDTQYF.

This clone occurred once. The CDR3 sequence: CASSLEREIGDTQYF. The CDR3 region has the DNA TGTGCCAGCAGCTTAGAGCGGGAGATTGGAGATACGCAGTATTTT. The chain employs TRBV7-2 and TRBJ2-3; TRBD2 matches 8 bases. CDR3 length: 15 residues. The V segment lost 1 base and the J segment 5 bases; nucleotides outside the gene matches: 5. CDR1 is SGHTA, CDR2 FQGNSA, per germline. The whole variable domain, remainder taken from reference TRBV7-2 and TRBJ2-3, is GAGVSQSPSNKVTEKGKDVELRCDPISGHTALYWYRQSLGQGLEFLIYFQGNSAPDKSGLPSDRFSAERTGGSVSTLTIQRTQQEDSAVYLCASSLEREIGDTQYFGPGTRLTVL.

The J gene is TRBJ1-5, the V gene TRBV6-1; D gene unclear. Germline CDR1 MNHNS, CDR2 SASEGT. Trimming pared 6 bases from V and 3 bases from J, leaving 15 bases between. There are 15 residues in the CDR3. The CDR3 is CASSGFERVNQPQHF. In DNA, the CDR3 is TGTGCCAGCAGCGGATTCGAACGGGTCAATCAGCCCCAGCATTTT.

This sequence joins TRBV5-1 and TRBJ2-3; D could derive from TRBD1 or TRBD2 (5 bases each). The CDR3 sequence is 16 residues long. V was cut by 1 base and J by 2 bases, with 14 bases left in between. Germline V lookup: CDR1 SGHRS, CDR2 YFSETQ. The CDR3 loop reads CASSLIGAIFTDTQYF. CDR3 sequence (DNA): TGCGCCAGCAGCTTGATCGGGGCGATTTTCACAGATACGCAGTATTTT. Using reference TRBV5-1 and TRBJ2-3 for the parts outside the CDR3, the full variable domain is KAGVTQTPRYLIKTRGQQVTLSCSPISGHRSVSWYQQTPGQGLQFLFEYFSETQRNKGNFPGRFSGRQFSNSRSEMNVSTLELGDSALYLCASSLIGAIFTDTQYFGPGTRLTVL.

The chain recombines TRBV27 with TRBJ2-2, with 9 bases lining up with TRBD1. The CDR3 runs 16 residues. Germline V lookup: CDR1 MNHEY, CDR2 SMNVEV (reference sequence). V lost 1 base, J lost 5 bases, and 5 bases stayed unmatched. DNA of the CDR3: TGTGCCAGCAGTTTATGGGGACAGGGAAGAACCGGGGAGCTGTTTTTT. Protein product: CASSLWGQGRTGELFF.

The genes are TRBV18 and TRBJ2-5; 13 bases align to TRBD2. The CDR3 has 16 residues. V lost 5 bases, J lost 1 base, and 4 bases stayed unmatched. Germline CDR1 and CDR2: KGHSH and LQKENI. The CDR3 is CASSFWTSGGQETQYF. CDR3 DNA: TGTGCCAGCTCATTTTGGACTAGCGGGGGCCAAGAGACCCAGTACTTC.

The genes are TRBV15 and TRBJ1-1; possibly TRBD1 for D (5 bases). V was clipped by 0 bases and J by 3 bases, with 11 bases between them. Germline CDR1 and CDR2: LNHNV and YYDKDF (reference sequence). The CDR3 loop spans 15 amino acids. CDR3 DNA sequence: TGTGCCACCAGCAGAGATCTGGGGGGGGACACTGAAGCTTTCTTT. Translated: CATSRDLGGDTEAFF.

A note on this clone: A read error may account for a junction end that differs from germline. The chain joins TRBV7-7 to TRBJ2-1, with a tentative D call TRBD2 (6 bases). The CDR3 contains 14 residues. Germline CDR1 reads SSHAT; CDR2 reads FNYEAQ (reference sequence). The CDR3 here is CASSQSGLNNEQFF. The CDR3 DNA reads as TGTGCTAGCAGCCAGAGCGGGCTTAACAATGAGCAGTTCTTC.

In DNA, the CDR3 is TGTGCCAGCACCCTCACCCGGGGGGCAGGGGAAAAACTGTTTTTT. Amino acids: CASTLTRGAGEKLFF. The chain carries TRBV11-2 and TRBJ1-4; weak D call: TRBD1 (6 bases). Trimming cost V 7 bases and J 8 bases, with 20 bases left between them. This CDR3 region has 15 residues. The germline CDR1 and CDR2 sequences are SGHAT and FQNNGV.

This rearrangement joins TRBV29-1 to TRBJ2-2; D gene uncertain. Germline loops: CDR1 SQVTM, CDR2 ANQGSEA. There are 13 residues in the CDR3. V was trimmed by 4 bases and J by 0 bases, leaving 6 bases between them. CDR3 nucleotide sequence: TGCAGCGTTGCCAATTCGAACACCGGGGAGCTGTTTTTT. Protein sequence: CSVANSNTGELFF.

V is TRBV2 and J is TRBJ2-7; tentative D call: TRBD1 (5 bases). Germline CDR1 and CDR2: SNHLY and FYNNEI. V lost 10 bases, J lost 5 bases, and 18 bases lay in between. The CDR3 spans 13 residues. For the CDR3, the DNA is TGTGCCACCCAAATAAATGCAGGGAACGAGCAGTACTTC. Its translation is CATQINAGNEQYF.

This rearrangement joins TRBV11-1 to TRBJ1-1; weak D call: TRBD1 (6 bases). Germline CDR1 is SGHAT and CDR2 is FQDESV (reference sequence). V dropped 5 bases and J dropped 4 bases, with 14 bases sitting between them. The CDR3 length is 14 residues. CDR3 protein: CASSRTASGTEAFF. The CDR3 nucleotides are TGTGCCAGCAGCCGGACAGCGTCAGGCACTGAAGCTTTCTTT.

This chain links TRBV6-6 with TRBJ2-2, with D tentatively TRBD1 (6 bases). Trimming removed 6 bases at V and 0 bases at J, with 11 bases between. Germline values: CDR1 MNHNY, CDR2 SVGAGI (reference sequence). The CDR3 contains 15 residues. CDR3 coding DNA: TGTGCCAGCAGCAAGGGACAATCGAACACCGGGGAGCTGTTTTTT. Protein product: CASSKGQSNTGELFF.

The chain combines TRBV10-1 with TRBJ2-2; possibly TRBD2 for D (6 bases). V gave up 3 bases and J gave up 5 bases, with 13 bases separating them. Germline assignment: CDR1 WNHNN and CDR2 SYGVQD (reference sequence). There are 15 residues in the CDR3. CDR3 bases: TGCGCCAGCAGTGATGGTGCGGGGTGGACCGGGGAGCTGTTTTTT. This sequence encodes CASSDGAGWTGELFF.

This chain connects TRBV6-6 to TRBJ2-4, with no clear D. Germline CDR1 and CDR2: MNHNY and SVGAGI (reference sequence). Deletions cut 10 bases from V and 1 base from J, with 11 bases between. The length of the CDR3 is 13 residues. The chain's CDR3 is CATTITAKNIQYF. In DNA form, the CDR3 reads TGTGCCACTACCATTACGGCCAAAAACATTCAGTACTTC.

The V and J genes are TRBV5-1 and TRBJ2-7; possibly TRBD1 for D (6 bases). Per germline, CDR1 SGHRS and CDR2 YFSETQ. The CDR3 is made up of 12 amino acids. With 4 bases removed from V and 3 bases from J, the gap between germline ends came to 8 bases. Written as DNA, the CDR3 is TGCGCCAGCAGCGTAGGGGGCTACGAGCAGTACTTC. Residues: CASSVGGYEQYF.

The chain recombines TRBV19 with TRBJ2-3; no definite D call. The CDR3 covers 14 residues. Deletions cut 7 bases from V and 2 bases from J, with 13 bases between. Germline CDR1 reads LNHDA; CDR2 reads SQIVND (reference sequence). The CDR3 here is CASKADASTDTQYF. As DNA, the CDR3 is TGTGCCAGTAAGGCGGACGCTTCCACAGATACGCAGTATTTT.

The J gene is TRBJ1-1, the V gene TRBV5-1; D may be TRBD1 (5 bases). The CDR3 has 15 residues. The germline V gene encodes CDR1 SGHRS and CDR2 YFSETQ. Trimming removed 0 bases from V and 4 bases from J, with 13 bases in between. CDR3 bases: TGCGCCAGCAGCTTGGCGTCAGGAAGGGGCACTGAAGCTTTCTTT. This codes for CASSLASGRGTEAFF.

V usage is TRBV15 and J usage is TRBJ2-7, with TRBD1 as a possible D gene (7 bases). Germline V gene data show CDR1 as LNHNV and CDR2 as YYDKDF (reference sequence). The CDR3 extends over 19 amino acids. V was cut by 4 bases and J by 1 base, with 26 bases left in between. The CDR3 DNA sequence: TGTGCCACCAGCAAACGCGCCGGGAGTACAGGGGTGGAATCCTACGAGCAGTACTTC. This sequence encodes CATSKRAGSTGVESYEQYF.

V gene TRBV5-1 combines with J gene TRBJ2-5, with a tentative D call TRBD1 (5 bases). V was shortened by 4 bases and J by 4 bases, with 14 bases between the two germline ends. The CDR3 is 14 amino acids. In germline, CDR1 is SGHRS, CDR2 YFSETQ. CDR3 bases: TGCGCCAGCAGCGACGCCAGGGCAGGAGAGACCCAGTACTTC. This codes for CASSDARAGETQYF.

This clone came up a few times. The chain recombines TRBV30 with TRBJ2-7; maybe TRBD1 (6 bases). Germline V CDR1 and CDR2: GTSNPN, SVGIG (reference sequence). Trimming stripped 7 bases from V and 5 bases from J, with 21 bases between. The CDR3 runs 14 residues. Written as DNA, the CDR3 is TGTGCCTCCAGATACAGGGAACGTCCCCACGAGCAGTACTTC. This sequence encodes CASRYRERPHEQYF.

V is TRBV7-9 and J is TRBJ1-2, with unresolved D. The germline V and J ends were trimmed by 2 bases and 4 bases, with 11 bases remaining between them. This CDR3 is built from 14 residues. Germline loops: CDR1 SEHNR, CDR2 FQNEAQ (reference sequence). The CDR3 loop is CASSLIPAFYGYTF. In DNA form, the CDR3 reads TGTGCCAGCAGCTTAATTCCAGCCTTCTATGGCTACACCTTC.

This clone has only a few counts. CDR3: CASSRGRIFGYTF. The CDR3 DNA follows: TGTGCCAGCAGCAGGGGGCGCATCTTTGGCTACACCTTC. The genes are TRBV4-2 and TRBJ1-2; 7 bases fit TRBD1. Germline V lookup: CDR1 LGHNA, CDR2 YNFKEQ. The CDR3 loop spans 13 amino acids. The V and J ends lost 5 bases and 7 bases, in that order; junction bases with no gene match: 7.

The chain joins TRBV2 to TRBJ2-7, with D uncertain. In germline, CDR1 is SNHLY, CDR2 FYNNEI. The V gene lost 5 bases and the J gene lost 2 bases, with 13 bases spanning the gap. This CDR3 region has 14 residues. As DNA, the CDR3 is TGTGCCAGCAGTTCGCGGCAGCTTACCTACGAGCAGTACTTC. Encoded protein: CASSSRQLTYEQYF.

This chain uses TRBV20-1 with TRBJ2-7; the D is unclear. Germline V CDR1 and CDR2: DFQATT, SNEGSKA (reference sequence). V dropped 5 bases and J dropped 3 bases, with 8 bases sitting between them. The CDR3 is 11 amino acids. The CDR3 DNA reads as TGCAGTGCTTCTTATTACTACGAGCAGTACTTC. This gives the protein CSASYYYEQYF.

The chain joins TRBV5-1 to TRBJ2-7; 7 nucleotides agree with TRBD1. V was pared by 4 bases and J by 1 base, with 8 bases of the junction left unmatched. Germline V CDR1 and CDR2: SGHRS, YFSETQ. The length of the CDR3 is 15 residues. The CDR3 here is CASSTYRGLSYEQYF. For the CDR3, the DNA is TGCGCCAGCAGCACATACAGGGGTCTGTCCTACGAGCAGTACTTC.